This paragraph covers one T cell receptor beta chain sequence. Germline V gene lookup returns CDR1 DFQATT and CDR2 SNEGSKA (reference sequence). This CDR3 is 11 amino acids long. V was pared by 2 bases and J by 9 bases, with 8 bases between. The sample belongs to a study of blood T cell repertoires in COVID-19. Study-wide context: Sites in the United States, Italy and Spain provided acute and convalescent COVID-19 samples. In each case, the material was cDNA or gDNA derived from T cells, B-cell-depleted T cells, or PBMCs.

Here immunoSEQ multiplex PCR was the method, and the copy in TCRdb shows in-frame clones only, minus some. The sample contains more than 120,000 clones, approximately 84% of which appear only once. The chain employs TRBV20-1 and TRBJ2-1; D perhaps matches TRBD2 (5 bases). Sequencing input: peripheral blood. The origin of this receptor is a human donor with acute or convalescent COVID-19. The donor label of this sample is uncertain. The CDR3 coding sequence is TGCAGTGCTAGACGAAGCGGTGAGCAGTTCTTC. It is translated as CSARRSGEQFF.